Shown below are 8 T cell receptor beta chains from a single sample sequenced in a study of regulatory T cells in long-lasting Graves disease. Relying on iRepertoire HTBI primers and Arm-PCR of CDR3 regions, the team built TCR beta libraries. Using its own MiXCR run on the multiplex PCR reads, TCRdb lists one record per CDR3 protein. The sample carries nearly 350,000 distinct CDR3 sequences, roughly 21% recorded once. The sample's time point: persistent/refractory GD, antithyroid drugs over 5 years with positive TRAb. Researchers made the TCR library from RNA that was extracted from PBMCs. The source material was peripheral blood mononuclear cells (PBMCs), sampled when the disease was refractory, from a patient treated with antithyroid drugs. These receptors were obtained from a female donor with Graves disease.

This rearrangement joins TRBV5-5 to TRBJ2-2; no clear D. The CDR3 extends over 15 amino acids. With 0 bases removed from V and 1 base from J, the gap between germline ends came to 7 bases. Germline values: CDR1 SGHKS, CDR2 YYEKEE (reference sequence). The CDR3 protein is CASSLALRNTGELFF. For the CDR3, the DNA is TGTGCCAGCAGCTTGGCCCTCCGGAACACCGGGGAGCTGTTTTTT.

This clonotype has a count of ten or more. The chain carries TRBV3-1 and TRBJ1-1; TRBD1 agrees at 7 bases. J was trimmed by 2 bases and V by 2 bases; bases with no gene match: 2. The CDR3 length is 14 residues. Looked up from germline, CDR1 is LGHDT and CDR2 is YNNKEL (reference sequence). The CDR3, as DNA: TGTGCCAGCAGCCAACAAGGGGGCAACACTGAAGCTTTCTTT. Amino acid sequence: CASSQQGGNTEAFF.

The table lists this clonotype with many counts. V and J are TRBV2 and TRBJ1-2, with D maybe TRBD1 (5 bases). The V gene's germline CDR1 is SNHLY and CDR2 FYNNEI. The CDR3 totals 14 residues. V was trimmed by 0 bases and J by 6 bases, leaving 11 bases between them. The CDR3 is CASSEAGVPHGYTF. Written as DNA, the CDR3 is TGTGCCAGCAGTGAAGCGGGGGTACCCCATGGCTACACCTTC.

The chain is built from TRBV2 and TRBJ1-2; 8 nucleotides match TRBD1. The trim removed 6 bases at V and 4 bases at J, leaving 7 bases unmatched. Germline V CDR1 and CDR2: SNHLY, FYNNEI. The CDR3 is 14 residues long. The CDR3 region has the DNA TGTGCCAGCAGACGGGACAGGACCATCTATGGCTACACCTTC. The encoded protein is CASRRDRTIYGYTF.

Details on this clonotype: One junction end does not reproduce the germline sequence, and a read error may be involved. The V call is TRBV7-7, the J call TRBJ2-7; D uncertain. Per germline, CDR1 SSHAT and CDR2 FNYEAQ (reference sequence). This CDR3 region has 13 residues. The CDR3 DNA reads as TGTGCTAGCAGCTTAGATTTGGCTTACGAGCAGTACTTC. This encodes CASSLDLAYEQYF.

This clonotype has at least ten counts. The J gene is TRBJ1-1, the V gene TRBV5-1; perhaps TRBD1 as D (5 bases). V was pared by 1 base and J by 4 bases, with 8 bases between. Germline-derived CDR1 and CDR2 are SGHRS and YFSETQ. The CDR3 loop spans 13 amino acids. CDR3 sequence: CASSLMGVTEAFF. CDR3 in DNA: TGCGCCAGCAGCTTGATGGGGGTCACTGAAGCTTTCTTT.

The chain has TRBV6-1 and TRBJ1-4; maybe TRBD1 (5 bases). CDR1 MNHNS and CDR2 SASEGT come from the germline V gene. Trimming stripped 1 base from V and 7 bases from J, with 13 bases between. The CDR3 covers 15 residues. CDR3 coding DNA: TGTGCCAGCAGTGAAGGGGGCTTCGGTATTGAAAAACTGTTTTTT. It codes for CASSEGGFGIEKLFF.

This clonotype was picked up a small number of times. The chain couples TRBV12-5 to TRBJ1-2; 8 bases agree with TRBD1. The CDR3 is made up of 19 amino acids. Trimming took 0 bases from V and 0 from J; bases not matched to a gene: 12. Germline CDR1 is LGHNT and CDR2 is FRNRAP. This CDR3 is CASGLVFLGTGATNYGYTF. The DNA of the CDR3 is TGTGCTAGTGGTTTGGTGTTTCTCGGGACAGGCGCCACTAACTATGGCTACACCTTC.